This T cell receptor (beta chain) was identified in a study of shared clonotypes between healthy human individuals. Overall study findings and caveats: Donor scarcity curtailed the genetic and exposure-history diversity represented herein.

The germline V gene has CDR1 SGHNT and CDR2 YYREEE (reference sequence). V lost 6 bases, J lost 1 base, and 14 bases lay in between. The CDR3 covers 16 residues. As regards this clone: The antigen is undetermined.

The study enrolled healthy HIV-negative adults without recent acute infections or vaccinations as donors. The material for each subset, its genomic DNA, was split evenly across several immunoSEQ plates. Produced via immunoSEQ multiplex PCR; TCRdb's table is partial and in-frame only. The sample holds about 2.5 million clones, about nine tenths seen once. This receptor was taken from a man younger than 30 in good health. Some clones in this sample may be carry-over from other donors' samples. The specimen was naive CD4+ T cells from PBMCs. The subset denotes: CD45RA+ positively selected. The chain couples TRBV5-4 to TRBJ1-6; tentatively, D is TRBD1 (6 bases). DNA for the CDR3: TGTGCCAGCACCATTATGACAGGTTCCTATAATTCACCCCTCCACTTT. Translating gives CASTIMTGSYNSPLHF.